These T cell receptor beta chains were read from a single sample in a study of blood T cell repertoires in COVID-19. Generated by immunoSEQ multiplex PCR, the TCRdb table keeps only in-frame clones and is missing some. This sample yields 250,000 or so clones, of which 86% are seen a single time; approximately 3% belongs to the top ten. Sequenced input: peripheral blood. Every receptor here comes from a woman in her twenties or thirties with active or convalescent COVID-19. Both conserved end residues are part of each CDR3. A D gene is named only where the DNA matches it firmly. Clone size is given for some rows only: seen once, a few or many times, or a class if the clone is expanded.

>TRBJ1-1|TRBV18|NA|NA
CASSLIGTEAFF
TGTGCCAGCTCATTAATCGGGACTGAAGCTTTCTTT
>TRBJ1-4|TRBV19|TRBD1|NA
CASSRQGPRDEKLFF
TGTGCCAGTAGTAGACAGGGCCCGAGAGATGAAAAACTGTTTTTT
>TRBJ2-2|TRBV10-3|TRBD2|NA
CAIRTTSGGANTGELFF
TGTGCCATCAGGACCACTAGCGGGGGGGCGAACACCGGGGAGCTGTTTTTT
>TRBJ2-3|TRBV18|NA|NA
CASSPVSGSDTQYF
TGTGCCAGCTCACCCGTATCGGGGTCAGATACGCAGTATTTT
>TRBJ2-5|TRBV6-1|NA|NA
CASSEEGGPYVTQYF
TGTGCCAGCAGTGAAGAGGGGGGGCCGTACGTGACCCAGTACTTC
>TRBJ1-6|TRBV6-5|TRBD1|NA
CASRRDSSYNSPLHF
TGTGCCAGCAGGAGGGACAGCTCCTATAATTCACCCCTCCACTTT
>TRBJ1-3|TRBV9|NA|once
CASSVRGGISGNTIYF
TGTGCCAGCAGCGTACGCGGGGGAATCTCTGGAAACACCATATATTTT
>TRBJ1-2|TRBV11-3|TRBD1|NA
CASIDGPRGDRGDGYTF
TGTGCCAGCATCGACGGACCTCGGGGGGACAGGGGTGATGGCTACACCTTC
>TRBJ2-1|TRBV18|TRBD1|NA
CASSADRGLYNEQFF
TGTGCCAGCTCAGCAGACAGGGGGCTTTACAATGAGCAGTTCTTC
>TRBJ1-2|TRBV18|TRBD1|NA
CASSPQGQGNGYTF
TGTGCCAGCTCACCCCAGGGACAGGGAAATGGCTACACCTTC
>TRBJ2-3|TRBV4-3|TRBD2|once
CASSHTSGTSTDTQYF
TGCGCCAGCAGCCACACTAGCGGTACTAGCACAGATACGCAGTATTTT
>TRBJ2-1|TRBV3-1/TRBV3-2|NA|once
CASSQGYRSNEQFF
TGTGCCAGCAGCCAAGGTTACCGGAGCAATGAGCAGTTCTTC
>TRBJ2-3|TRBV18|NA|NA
CASSPLIRSTDTQYF
TGTGCCAGTTCCCCCTTAATCCGGTCTACAGATACGCAGTATTTT
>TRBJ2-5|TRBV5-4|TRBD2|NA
CASRRAGGQETQYF
TGTGCCAGCAGACGGGCGGGGGGCCAAGAGACCCAGTACTTC
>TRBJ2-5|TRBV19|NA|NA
CATTVGRGETQYF
TGTGCCACAACAGTTGGGAGGGGGGAGACCCAGTACTTC
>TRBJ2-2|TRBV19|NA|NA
CASSIRRGVNTGELFF
TGTGCCAGTAGTATCCGCAGGGGGGTTAACACCGGGGAGCTGTTTTTT
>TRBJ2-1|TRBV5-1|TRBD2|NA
CASSLRPTSGGYNEQFF
TGCGCCAGCAGCCTACGCCCGACTAGCGGGGGTTACAATGAGCAGTTCTTC
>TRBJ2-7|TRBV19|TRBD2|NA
CASSTTGTSKQYF
TGTGCCAGTAGTACCACCGGGACTAGCAAGCAGTACTTC
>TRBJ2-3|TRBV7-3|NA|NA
CASSLTSGGWDTDTQYF
TGTGCCAGCAGCTTAACGTCGGGCGGGTGGGACACAGATACGCAGTATTTT
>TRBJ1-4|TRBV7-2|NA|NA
CASSSYMGGASNEKLFF
TGTGCCAGCAGCTCTTACATGGGGGGGGCCTCTAATGAAAAACTGTTTTTT
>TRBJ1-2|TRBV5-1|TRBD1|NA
CASSPRTGNYGYTF
TGCGCCAGCAGCCCCCGGACAGGGAACTATGGCTACACCTTC
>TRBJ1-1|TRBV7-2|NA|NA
CASSLSGSNTEAFF
TGTGCCAGCAGCTTATCAGGATCGAACACTGAAGCTTTCTTT
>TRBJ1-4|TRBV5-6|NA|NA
CASSDLQGRNEKLFF
TGTGCCAGCAGCGACCTACAGGGCCGAAATGAAAAACTGTTTTTT
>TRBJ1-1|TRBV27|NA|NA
CASRGLSGGAITEAFF
TGTGCCAGCAGGGGCCTTTCGGGGGGAGCTATCACTGAAGCTTTCTTT
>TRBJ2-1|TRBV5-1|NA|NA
CASSLDRSSLHNEQFF
TGCGCCAGCAGCTTGGACAGGAGCAGTTTACACAATGAGCAGTTCTTC
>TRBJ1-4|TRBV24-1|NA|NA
CATSDSKRPYEKLFF
TGTGCCACCAGTGATTCAAAGCGCCCTTATGAAAAACTGTTTTTT
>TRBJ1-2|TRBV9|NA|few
CASSERTSNYGYTF
TGTGCCAGCAGCGAACGGACATCCAACTATGGCTACACCTTC
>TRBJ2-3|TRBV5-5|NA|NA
CASSQPTGFADTQYF
TGTGCCAGCAGCCAGCCCACAGGGTTCGCAGATACGCAGTATTTT
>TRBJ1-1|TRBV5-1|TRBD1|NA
CASSLGSGQGVTEAFF
TGCGCCAGCAGCTTGGGGTCGGGACAGGGAGTGACTGAAGCTTTCTTT
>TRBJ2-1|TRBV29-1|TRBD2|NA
CSVGLAGGYSYNEQFF
TGCAGCGTTGGACTAGCGGGGGGCTACTCCTACAATGAGCAGTTCTTC
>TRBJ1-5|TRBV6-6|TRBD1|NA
CASSLTGGVQPQHF
TGTGCCAGCAGTCTGACAGGGGGCGTGCAGCCCCAGCATTTT
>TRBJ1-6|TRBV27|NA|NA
CASSSIWDIVGNSPLHF
TGTGCCAGCAGTTCGATTTGGGACATCGTGGGAAATTCACCCCTCCACTTT
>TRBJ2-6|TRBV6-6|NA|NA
CASGTGLLSGANVLTF
TGTGCCAGCGGTACAGGATTGCTCTCTGGGGCCAACGTCCTGACTTTC
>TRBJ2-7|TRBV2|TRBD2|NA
CASSPSSGDYEQYF
TGTGCCAGCAGCCCCTCTAGCGGGGATTACGAGCAGTACTTC
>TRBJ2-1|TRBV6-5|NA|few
CASSSGWLNEQFF
TGTGCCAGTTCCAGCGGGTGGTTAAATGAGCAGTTCTTC
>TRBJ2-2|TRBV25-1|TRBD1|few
CASSTGQGDTGELFF
TGTGCCAGCAGTACGGGACAGGGTGACACCGGGGAGCTGTTTTTT
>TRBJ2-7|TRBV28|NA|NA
CASSSPREVDEQYF
TGTGCCAGCAGTTCCCCGAGAGAGGTCGACGAGCAGTACTTC
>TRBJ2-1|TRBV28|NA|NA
CASSLATKISRGDEQFF
TGTGCCAGCAGTCTAGCCACCAAAATCTCTCGGGGAGATGAGCAGTTCTTC
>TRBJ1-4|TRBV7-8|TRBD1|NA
CASSSRQPTGSRGELFF
TGTGCCAGCAGCTCCCGACAACCGACAGGGTCAAGGGGGGAACTGTTTTTT
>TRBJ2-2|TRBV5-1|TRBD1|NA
CASSPRTGDTGELFF
TGCGCCAGCAGCCCTCGGACAGGGGACACCGGGGAGCTGTTTTTT
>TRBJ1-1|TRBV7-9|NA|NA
CASTRTAEAFF
TGTGCCAGCACCCGGACAGCTGAAGCTTTCTTT
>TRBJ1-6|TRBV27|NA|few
CASSSPRSSYNSPLHF
TGTGCCAGCAGTTCTCCGAGGAGCTCCTATAATTCACCCCTCCACTTT
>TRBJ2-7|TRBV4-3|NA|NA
CASSQATVDSSYEQYF
TGCGCCAGCAGCCAGGCGACAGTCGATAGCTCCTACGAGCAGTACTTC
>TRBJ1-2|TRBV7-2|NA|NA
CASSLTASQGGYTF
TGTGCCAGCAGCTTGACAGCCTCCCAGGGTGGCTACACCTTC
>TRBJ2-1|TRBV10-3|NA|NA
CAISVVEDEQFF
TGTGCCATCAGTGTGGTCGAGGATGAGCAGTTCTTC
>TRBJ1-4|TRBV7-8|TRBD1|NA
CASSRGQHEKLFF
TGTGCCAGCAGCCGGGGACAGCACGAAAAACTGTTTTTT
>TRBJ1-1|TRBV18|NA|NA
CASAKGVSTEAFF
TGTGCCAGCGCAAAGGGAGTCTCCACTGAAGCTTTCTTT
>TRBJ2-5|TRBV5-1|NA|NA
CASSSISLPSYQETQYF
TGCGCCAGCAGCTCAATTTCACTACCTTCGTACCAAGAGACCCAGTACTTC